Below are 2 T cell receptor beta chains sequenced from a single sample in a study of cytomegalovirus exposure and HLA in healthy donors. The PCR used 60 Vbeta and 13 Jbeta primers. Here immunoSEQ multiplex PCR was the method, and the copy in TCRdb shows in-frame clones only, minus some. This table holds 150,000 to 200,000 clones, 75% to 80% found once. Sequencing used PBMCs. The receptors were gathered from a female donor in good health and CMV-seronegative.

For this clone: The same CDR3 also results from other DNA sequences found in this sample. The chain couples TRBV7-2 to TRBJ1-3; tentative D call: TRBD1 (6 bases). Germline V gene data show CDR1 as SGHTA and CDR2 as FQGNSA. V lost 0 bases and J 1 base, leaving 7 bases between the germline ends. This CDR3 region has 15 residues. The CDR3 here is CASSLAGGSGNTIYF. The CDR3 coding sequence is TGTGCCAGCAGCTTAGCAGGGGGTTCTGGAAACACCATATATTTT.

V is TRBV6-5 and J is TRBJ1-5, with TRBD1 identical over 9 bases. Germline V gene sequence: CDR1 MNHEY, CDR2 SVGAGI. With 7 bases clipped from V and 7 bases from J, the junction kept 8 bases outside the gene matches. The CDR3 consists of 14 residues. The chain's CDR3 is CASMLTGGKQPQHF. The CDR3 nucleotides are TGTGCCAGCATGTTGACAGGGGGTAAGCAGCCCCAGCATTTT.